The rows below give T cell receptor beta chains drawn from one sample of a study of blood T cell repertoires in COVID-19. Sequencing used immunoSEQ multiplex PCR; TCRdb keeps in-frame clones, though not all of them. The table has about 160,000 clones, approximately 90% seen once. What was sequenced was peripheral blood. The receptors were sampled from a man aged 50 to 60 with acute or convalescent COVID-19. Both conserved end residues are part of each CDR3. D genes are given only for firm matches. Clone size appears in some rows only: once, few, many, or a class for an expanded clone.

V: TRBV30
J: TRBJ1-4
size: -
D: -
CDR3: CAWSVGFGEKLFF
DNA: TGTGCCTGGAGTGTCGGTTTCGGTGAAAAACTGTTTTTT

V: TRBV11-2
J: TRBJ1-2
size: few
D: TRBD1
CDR3: CASSLGGDSYGYTF
DNA: TGTGCCAGCAGCTTAGGAGGGGACAGCTATGGCTACACCTTC

V: TRBV5-1
J: TRBJ2-7
size: -
D: TRBD2
CDR3: CASSHLTSGSYEQYF
DNA: TGCGCCAGCAGCCACCTGACTAGCGGCTCCTACGAGCAGTACTTC

V: TRBV28
J: TRBJ1-1
size: -
D: -
CDR3: CASSLTGVNTEAFF
DNA: TGTGCCAGCAGTTTGACGGGGGTTAACACTGAAGCTTTCTTT

V: TRBV27
J: TRBJ2-5
size: -
D: TRBD2
CDR3: CASSPGGRAETQYF
DNA: TGTGCCAGCAGTCCCGGGGGGAGAGCGGAGACCCAGTACTTC

V: TRBV3-1/TRBV3-2
J: TRBJ1-2
size: -
D: TRBD1
CDR3: CASSPGDSGGYTF
DNA: TGTGCCAGCAGCCCCGGGGACAGTGGGGGCTACACCTTC

V: TRBV27
J: TRBJ1-1
size: -
D: -
CDR3: CASSRGGADTEAFF
DNA: TGTGCCAGCAGTCGTGGGGGGGCGGACACTGAAGCTTTCTTT

V: TRBV25-1
J: TRBJ1-1
size: -
D: -
CDR3: CASSRHRVRGGDTEAFF
DNA: TGTGCCAGCAGCCGCCACAGGGTTAGGGGGGGGGACACTGAAGCTTTCTTT

V: TRBV7-2
J: TRBJ1-1
size: -
D: TRBD1
CDR3: CASSRTGTNTEAFF
DNA: TGTGCCAGCAGCCGGACAGGGACGAACACTGAAGCTTTCTTT

V: TRBV30
J: TRBJ1-1
size: once
D: -
CDR3: CAGARRNTEAFF
DNA: TGTGCCGGCGCTCGGAGGAACACTGAAGCTTTCTTT

V: TRBV3-1/TRBV3-2
J: TRBJ1-5
size: -
D: -
CDR3: CASSQRQSNQPQHF
DNA: TGTGCCAGCAGCCAAAGACAGAGCAATCAGCCCCAGCATTTT

V: TRBV30
J: TRBJ1-1
size: -
D: -
CDR3: CAWKEVSGNTEAFF
DNA: TGTGCCTGGAAGGAGGTGTCGGGGAACACTGAAGCTTTCTTT

V: TRBV7-6
J: TRBJ2-6
size: -
D: -
CDR3: CASSLTDSGANVLTF
DNA: TGTGCCAGCAGCCTGACAGATTCTGGGGCCAACGTCCTGACTTTC

V: TRBV6-5
J: TRBJ2-3
size: -
D: -
CDR3: CASSYSRQTPDTQYF
DNA: TGTGCCAGCAGTTACTCAAGACAGACCCCAGATACGCAGTATTTT

V: TRBV2
J: TRBJ1-3
size: few
D: -
CDR3: CASGTGVHTIYF
DNA: TGTGCCAGCGGAACAGGCGTGCACACCATATATTTT

V: TRBV12-3/TRBV12-4
J: TRBJ1-1
size: -
D: -
CDR3: CASSLGGNGEAFF
DNA: TGTGCCAGCAGTTTAGGGGGCAATGGTGAAGCTTTCTTT

V: TRBV4-1
J: TRBJ2-3
size: -
D: TRBD1
CDR3: CASSPDRVVDTQYF
DNA: TGCGCCAGCAGCCCGGACAGGGTGGTAGATACGCAGTATTTT

V: TRBV5-1
J: TRBJ2-3
size: -
D: TRBD2
CDR3: CASSLEPSGGARTDTQYF
DNA: TGCGCCAGCAGCTTGGAGCCTAGCGGGGGGGCTCGTACAGATACGCAGTATTTT

V: TRBV19
J: TRBJ2-3
size: -
D: -
CDR3: CASKTGGTYTDTQYF
DNA: TGTGCCAGTAAAACTGGCGGAACCTACACAGATACGCAGTATTTT

V: TRBV28
J: TRBJ2-3
size: -
D: -
CDR3: CASSLPRGPDTQYF
DNA: TGTGCCAGCAGCCTGCCAAGGGGCCCAGATACGCAGTATTTT

V: TRBV6-5
J: TRBJ2-1
size: -
D: -
CDR3: CASSYSGKNNEQFF
DNA: TGTGCCAGCAGTTACTCGGGCAAGAACAATGAGCAGTTCTTC

V: TRBV5-1
J: TRBJ1-2
size: -
D: -
CDR3: CASSFEGIYGYTF
DNA: TGCGCCAGCAGCTTTGAGGGAATCTATGGCTACACCTTC

V: TRBV6-2/TRBV6-3
J: TRBJ1-4
size: -
D: TRBD1
CDR3: CASSFGTGIPEKLFF
DNA: TGTGCCAGCAGTTTCGGGACAGGGATTCCCGAAAAACTGTTTTTT

V: TRBV28
J: TRBJ1-1
size: -
D: TRBD1
CDR3: CASSLRTGGTEAFF
DNA: TGTGCCAGCAGTCTCCGGACAGGGGGCACTGAAGCTTTCTTT

V: TRBV18
J: TRBJ1-5
size: -
D: -
CDR3: CASSPGQWQPQHF
DNA: TGTGCCAGCTCACCGGGACAATGGCAGCCCCAGCATTTT

V: TRBV6-2/TRBV6-3
J: TRBJ2-5
size: -
D: TRBD2
CDR3: CASSYSERGGEETQYF
DNA: TGTGCCAGCAGTTACTCGGAGCGGGGGGGCGAAGAGACCCAGTACTTC

V: TRBV7-2
J: TRBJ1-6
size: -
D: TRBD1
CDR3: CASSLGTGVNSPLHF
DNA: TGTGCCAGCAGCTTAGGGACAGGGGTTAATTCACCCCTCCACTTT

V: TRBV5-1
J: TRBJ2-4
size: -
D: TRBD1
CDR3: CASSSTGTANIQYF
DNA: TGCGCCAGCAGCTCCACCGGGACAGCAAACATTCAGTACTTC

V: TRBV7-6
J: TRBJ2-7
size: -
D: -
CDR3: CASSLGGGSYEQYF
DNA: TGTGCCAGCAGCTTAGGGGGAGGCTCCTACGAGCAGTACTTC

V: TRBV5-5
J: TRBJ2-6
size: -
D: -
CDR3: CASSSQGSGANVLTF
DNA: TGTGCCAGCAGCTCCCAGGGCTCTGGGGCCAACGTCCTGACTTTC

V: TRBV28
J: TRBJ2-7
size: -
D: -
CDR3: CASSSGISSYEQYF
DNA: TGTGCCAGCAGTTCAGGGATTTCCTCCTACGAGCAGTACTTC

V: TRBV27
J: TRBJ1-6
size: -
D: TRBD1
CDR3: CASSWGQGVANSPLHF
DNA: TGTGCCAGCAGTTGGGGACAGGGGGTCGCTAATTCACCCCTCCACTTT

V: TRBV29-1
J: TRBJ1-2
size: -
D: -
CDR3: CSVESRGAGGYTF
DNA: TGCAGCGTTGAATCGCGGGGCGCGGGTGGCTACACCTTC

V: TRBV19
J: TRBJ2-7
size: few
D: -
CDR3: CASSAGRVLSLRGQYF
DNA: TGTGCCAGTAGTGCTGGGAGAGTACTGTCCCTACGAGGGCAGTACTTC

V: TRBV7-2
J: TRBJ1-6
size: once
D: -
CDR3: CASSPQGDNSPLHF
DNA: TGTGCCAGCAGCCCACAGGGTGATAATTCACCCCTCCACTTT

V: TRBV30
J: TRBJ1-2
size: -
D: -
CDR3: CAWSSDKNYGYTF
DNA: TGTGCCTGGAGTTCTGACAAAAACTATGGCTACACCTTC

V: TRBV3-1/TRBV3-2
J: TRBJ2-2
size: -
D: TRBD1
CDR3: CASSEQGVQTGELFF
DNA: TGTGCCAGCAGCGAACAGGGGGTTCAGACCGGGGAGCTGTTTTTT

V: TRBV28
J: TRBJ1-5
size: -
D: -
CDR3: CASSLWGGSVDQPQHF
DNA: TGTGCCAGCAGTTTGTGGGGGGGGAGTGTAGATCAGCCCCAGCATTTT

V: TRBV27
J: TRBJ1-4
size: -
D: TRBD1
CDR3: CASSPRTGLEEKLFF
DNA: TGTGCCAGCAGTCCCCGGACAGGGTTGGAAGAAAAACTGTTTTTT

V: TRBV11-2
J: TRBJ1-2
size: -
D: -
CDR3: CASSPVLRVGYGYTF
DNA: TGTGCCAGCAGCCCCGTTCTGAGGGTCGGCTATGGCTACACCTTC

V: TRBV18
J: TRBJ1-1
size: -
D: -
CDR3: CASSPTGFGTEAFF
DNA: TGTGCCAGCTCACCAACAGGTTTTGGCACTGAAGCTTTCTTT

V: TRBV9
J: TRBJ1-3
size: -
D: TRBD1
CDR3: CASSTTGASGNTIYF
DNA: TGTGCCAGCAGCACAACAGGGGCCTCTGGAAACACCATATATTTT

V: TRBV5-1
J: TRBJ1-2
size: -
D: -
CDR3: CASSSGGGKGYGYTF
DNA: TGCGCCAGCAGTAGTGGGGGAGGAAAAGGGTATGGCTACACCTTC

V: TRBV12-3/TRBV12-4
J: TRBJ2-7
size: -
D: -
CDR3: CASSLDTTYEQYF
DNA: TGTGCCAGCAGTTTGGACACCACCTACGAGCAGTACTTC

V: TRBV19
J: TRBJ2-7
size: -
D: TRBD1
CDR3: CASSQPGQESYEQYF
DNA: TGTGCCAGTAGCCAACCGGGACAGGAGAGCTACGAGCAGTACTTC

V: TRBV29-1
J: TRBJ1-1
size: few
D: -
CDR3: CSGQEIEAFF
DNA: TGCAGCGGACAGGAGATTGAAGCTTTCTTT

V: TRBV19
J: TRBJ2-3
size: once
D: TRBD2
CDR3: CASSSGGTLQRDTQYF
DNA: TGTGCCAGTAGTAGCGGGGGGACCCTACAACGAGATACGCAGTATTTT

V: TRBV7-2
J: TRBJ1-2
size: -
D: -
CDR3: CASSEVMANYGYTF
DNA: TGTGCCAGCAGCGAGGTTATGGCTAACTATGGCTACACCTTC

V: TRBV6-5
J: TRBJ2-7
size: -
D: -
CDR3: CASSYSLGHYPNEQYF
DNA: TGTGCCAGCAGTTACTCTCTGGGACATTACCCCAACGAGCAGTACTTC

V: TRBV5-1
J: TRBJ1-1
size: -
D: TRBD1
CDR3: CASSSGQGVGREAFF
DNA: TGCGCCAGCAGCAGCGGACAGGGCGTAGGTCGTGAAGCTTTCTTT

V: TRBV29-1
J: TRBJ2-7
size: -
D: -
CDR3: CSVEVISGYEQYF
DNA: TGCAGCGTTGAAGTCATAAGCGGCTACGAGCAGTACTTC

V: TRBV21-1
J: TRBJ1-5
size: -
D: -
CDR3: CATLEPNSNQPQHF
DNA: TGTGCCACCCTGGAGCCGAATAGCAATCAGCCCCAGCATTTT

V: TRBV6-2/TRBV6-3
J: TRBJ1-2
size: -
D: -
CDR3: CASSYSVWQEPYGYTF
DNA: TGTGCCAGCAGTTACTCGGTATGGCAGGAACCCTATGGCTACACCTTC

V: TRBV19
J: TRBJ2-5
size: -
D: TRBD1
CDR3: CATLDTGGGETQYF
DNA: TGTGCCACCTTAGATACAGGGGGTGGCGAGACCCAGTACTTC

V: TRBV7-9
J: TRBJ1-4
size: -
D: TRBD1
CDR3: CASSLSPTGSREKLFF
DNA: TGTGCCAGCAGCTTAAGCCCGACAGGGTCTCGAGAAAAACTGTTTTTT

V: TRBV9
J: TRBJ2-5
size: -
D: TRBD1
CDR3: CASSVATGTGMETQYF
DNA: TGTGCCAGCAGCGTTGCCACCGGGACAGGGATGGAGACCCAGTACTTC

V: TRBV7-6
J: TRBJ1-6
size: -
D: -
CDR3: CASSLAIAGSSPLHF
DNA: TGTGCCAGCAGCTTGGCGATTGCAGGGTCCTCACCCCTCCACTTT